These T cell receptor beta chains were read from a single sample in a study of blood T cell repertoires in COVID-19. This table comes from immunoSEQ multiplex PCR, and its TCRdb copy is limited to in-frame clones, with some not included. The sample lists roughly 240,000 clones; roughly 82% were seen once. Input material: peripheral blood. The receptors stem from a woman aged 80 or over with COVID-19, enrolled during active disease. CDR3s include the opening cysteine and the closing phenylalanine or tryptophan. The order of the fields is clone size, V gene, J gene, D gene, CDR3 protein, CDR3 DNA. The D gene is left open where the match is weak. Size is stated for part of the rows, as once, few or many counts, or as a class when the clone is expanded.

.	TRBV5-1	TRBJ1-4	.	CASSLAGQGSGEKLFF	TGCGCCAGCAGCTTGGCTGGTCAGGGGAGTGGAGAAAAACTGTTTTTT
.	TRBV2	TRBJ2-3	.	CASGLGTVLTGDTQYF	TGTGCCAGCGGCCTCGGGACGGTGTTAACAGGGGATACGCAGTATTTT
once	TRBV5-5	TRBJ2-7	.	CASSLGGFEQYF	TGTGCCAGCAGCTTGGGAGGGTTCGAGCAGTACTTC
few	TRBV18	TRBJ1-1	TRBD1	CASSADRGPGMNTEAFF	TGTGCCAGCTCAGCCGACAGGGGGCCCGGGATGAACACTGAAGCTTTCTTT
.	TRBV29-1	TRBJ1-1	.	CSVEAGVNTEAFF	TGCAGCGTTGAAGCAGGGGTGAACACTGAAGCTTTCTTT
.	TRBV18	TRBJ2-2	.	CASSLPGQITGELFF	TGTGCCAGCTCACTACCGGGACAAATCACCGGGGAGCTGTTTTTT
.	TRBV3-1/TRBV3-2	TRBJ2-5	TRBD2	CASSPSGGGETQYF	TGTGCCAGCAGCCCTAGCGGGGGTGGAGAGACCCAGTACTTC
once	TRBV10-1	TRBJ2-5	TRBD1	CASSEAPGGQETQYF	TGCGCCAGCAGTGAGGCGCCAGGGGGCCAAGAGACCCAGTACTTC
.	TRBV19	TRBJ2-7	.	CASSSHRQTYEQYF	TGTGCCAGTAGTAGCCACCGACAGACCTACGAGCAGTACTTC
.	TRBV4-3	TRBJ1-5	TRBD1	CASSQERTGDQPQHF	TGCGCCAGCAGCCAAGAGCGGACAGGGGATCAGCCCCAGCATTTT
.	TRBV7-2	TRBJ1-2	.	CASSLGGVVLGYTF	TGTGCCAGCAGCTTAGGGGGCGTCGTCCTTGGCTACACCTTC
.	TRBV5-1	TRBJ2-2	TRBD1	CASSWTGGGNTGELFF	TGCGCCAGCAGCTGGACAGGGGGCGGGAACACCGGGGAGCTGTTTTTT
few	TRBV4-3	TRBJ1-1	TRBD1	CASSQYTGGTEAFF	TGCGCCAGCAGCCAATACACAGGGGGCACTGAAGCTTTCTTT
.	TRBV6-5	TRBJ1-1	TRBD1	CASGQRAGGRTEAFF	TGTGCCAGCGGCCAAAGGGCAGGGGGTCGGACTGAAGCTTTCTTT
.	TRBV27	TRBJ1-1	.	CASSLGTMNTEAFF	TGTGCCAGCAGTCTCGGGACAATGAACACTGAAGCTTTCTTT
.	TRBV3-1/TRBV3-2	TRBJ2-4	TRBD2	CASSQGTSGGVYF	TGTGCCAGCAGCCAAGGGACTAGCGGGGGGGTATACTTC
.	TRBV3-1/TRBV3-2	TRBJ2-3	TRBD2	CASSQKVRGGHVRDTQYF	TGTGCCAGCAGCCAAAAAGTGCGGGGGGGCCATGTGAGAGATACGCAGTATTTT
.	TRBV28	TRBJ1-5	.	CASSLGSGRNQPQHF	TGTGCCAGCAGTTTGGGTAGCGGTCGCAATCAGCCCCAGCATTTT
.	TRBV5-1	TRBJ1-2	.	CASSLTVNYGYTF	TGCGCCAGCAGCTTAACAGTTAACTATGGCTACACCTTC
.	TRBV5-1	TRBJ2-3	.	CASSPYPQDTQYF	TGCGCCAGCAGCCCTTACCCACAAGATACGCAGTATTTT